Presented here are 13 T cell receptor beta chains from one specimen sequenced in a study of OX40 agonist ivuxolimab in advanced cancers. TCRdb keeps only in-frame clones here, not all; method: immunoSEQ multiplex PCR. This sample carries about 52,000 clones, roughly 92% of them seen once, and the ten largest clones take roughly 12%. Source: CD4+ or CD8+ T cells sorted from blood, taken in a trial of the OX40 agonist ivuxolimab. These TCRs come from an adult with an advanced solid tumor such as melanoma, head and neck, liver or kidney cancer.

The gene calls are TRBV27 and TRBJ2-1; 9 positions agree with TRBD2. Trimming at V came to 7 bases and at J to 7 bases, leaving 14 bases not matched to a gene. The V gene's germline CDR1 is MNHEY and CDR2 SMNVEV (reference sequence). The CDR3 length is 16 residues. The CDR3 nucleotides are TGTGCCAGCACCCAGAGCCAGGGACTAGCAGTAAATGAGCAGTTCTTC. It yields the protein CASTQSQGLAVNEQFF.

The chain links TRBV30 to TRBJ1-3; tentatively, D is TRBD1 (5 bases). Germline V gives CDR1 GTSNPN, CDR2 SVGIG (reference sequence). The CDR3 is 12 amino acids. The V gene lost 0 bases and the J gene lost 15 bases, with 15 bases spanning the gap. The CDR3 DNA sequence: TGTGCCTGGAGTGTACTAGGGGACGCTAAATATTTT. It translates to CAWSVLGDAKYF.

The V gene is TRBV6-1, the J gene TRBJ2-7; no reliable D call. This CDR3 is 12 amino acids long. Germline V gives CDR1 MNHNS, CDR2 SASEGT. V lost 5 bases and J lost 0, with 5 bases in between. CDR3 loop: CASSLDSYEQYF. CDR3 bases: TGTGCCAGCAGTTTGGACTCCTACGAGCAGTACTTC.

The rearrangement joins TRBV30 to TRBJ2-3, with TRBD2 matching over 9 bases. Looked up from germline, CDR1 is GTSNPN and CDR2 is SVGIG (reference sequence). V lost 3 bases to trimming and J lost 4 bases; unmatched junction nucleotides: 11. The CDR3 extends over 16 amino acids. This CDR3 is CAWRIGRTSAADTQYF. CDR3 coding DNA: TGTGCCTGGAGGATAGGGAGGACTAGCGCAGCAGATACGCAGTATTTT. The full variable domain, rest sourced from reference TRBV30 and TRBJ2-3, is SQTIHQWPATLVQPVGSPLSLECTVEGTSNPNLYWYRQAAGRGLQLLFYSVGIGQISSEVPQNLSASRPQDRQFILSSKKLLLSDSGFYLCAWRIGRTSAADTQYFGPGTRLTVL.

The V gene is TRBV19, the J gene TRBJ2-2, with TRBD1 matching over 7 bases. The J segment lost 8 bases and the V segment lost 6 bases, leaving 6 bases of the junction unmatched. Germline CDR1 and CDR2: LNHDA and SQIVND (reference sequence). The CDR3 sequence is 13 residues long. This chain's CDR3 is CASSSDRAGELFF. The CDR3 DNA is TGTGCCAGTAGCAGCGACAGGGCAGGGGAGCTGTTTTTT. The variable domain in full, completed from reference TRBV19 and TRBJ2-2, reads DGGITQSPKYLFRKEGQNVTLSCEQNLNHDAMYWYRQDPGQGLRLIYYSQIVNDFQKGDIAEGYSVSREKKESFPLTVTSAQKNPTAFYLCASSSDRAGELFFGEGSRLTVL.

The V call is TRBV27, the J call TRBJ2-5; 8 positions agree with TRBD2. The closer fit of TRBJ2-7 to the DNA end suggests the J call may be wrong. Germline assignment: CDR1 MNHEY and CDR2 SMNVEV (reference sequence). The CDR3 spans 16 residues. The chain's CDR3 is CASSSPFSGMRCEQYF. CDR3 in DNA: TGTGCCAGCAGTTCCCCATTTAGCGGGATGAGGTGCGAGCAGTACTTC.

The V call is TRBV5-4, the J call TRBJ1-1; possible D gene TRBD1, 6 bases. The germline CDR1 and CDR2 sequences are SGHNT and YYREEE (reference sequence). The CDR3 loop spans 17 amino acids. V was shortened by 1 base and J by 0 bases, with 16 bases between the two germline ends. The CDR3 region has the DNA TGTGCCAGCAGCTTGAGTCAGGGGCTCTATTTGAACACTGAAGCTTTCTTT. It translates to CASSLSQGLYLNTEAFF.

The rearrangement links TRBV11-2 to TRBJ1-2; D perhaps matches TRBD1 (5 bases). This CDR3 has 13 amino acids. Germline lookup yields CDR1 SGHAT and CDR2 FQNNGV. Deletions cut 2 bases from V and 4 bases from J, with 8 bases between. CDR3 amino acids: CASSLRGLYGYTF. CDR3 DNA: TGTGCCAGCAGCTTAAGGGGTCTCTATGGCTACACCTTC.

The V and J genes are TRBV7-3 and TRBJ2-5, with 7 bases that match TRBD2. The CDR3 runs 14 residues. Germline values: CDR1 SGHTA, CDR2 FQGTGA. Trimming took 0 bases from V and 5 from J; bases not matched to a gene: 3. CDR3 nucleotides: TGTGCCAGCAGCTTAACCGGACTAGGGGAGACCCAGTACTTC. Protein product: CASSLTGLGETQYF.

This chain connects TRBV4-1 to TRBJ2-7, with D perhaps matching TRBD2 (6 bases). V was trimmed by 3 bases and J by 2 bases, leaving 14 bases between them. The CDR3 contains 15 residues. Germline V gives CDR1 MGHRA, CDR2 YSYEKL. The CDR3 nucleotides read TGCGCCAGCAGCCAGGGGGGTGGGCAAACCTACGAGCAGTACTTC. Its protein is CASSQGGGQTYEQYF.

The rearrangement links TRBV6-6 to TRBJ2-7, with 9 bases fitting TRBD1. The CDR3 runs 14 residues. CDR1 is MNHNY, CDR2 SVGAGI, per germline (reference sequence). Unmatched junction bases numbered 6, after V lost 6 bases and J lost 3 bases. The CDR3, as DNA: TGTGCCAGCAGCCCCGGACAGGGGAGCTACGAGCAGTACTTC. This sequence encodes CASSPGQGSYEQYF.

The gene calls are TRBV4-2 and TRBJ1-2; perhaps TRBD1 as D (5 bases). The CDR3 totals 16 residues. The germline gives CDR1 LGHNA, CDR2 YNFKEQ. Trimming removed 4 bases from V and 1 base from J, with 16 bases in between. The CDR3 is CASSRYGTSDNYGYTF. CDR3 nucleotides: TGTGCCAGCAGCCGATACGGGACGTCGGATAACTATGGCTACACCTTC.

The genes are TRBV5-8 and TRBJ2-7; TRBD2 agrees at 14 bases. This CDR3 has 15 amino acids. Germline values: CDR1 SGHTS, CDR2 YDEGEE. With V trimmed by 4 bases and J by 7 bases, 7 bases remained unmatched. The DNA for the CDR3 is TGTGCCAGCAGCCCTGGACTAGCGGGAGGAGAAGAGCAGTACTTC. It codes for CASSPGLAGGEEQYF.